Shown below are 2 T cell receptor beta chains from a single sample sequenced in a study of T cell repertoires in cytomegalovirus infection (dated by TCRdb to about 2019). For these receptors, no antigen is known. The instrument was an Illumina HiSeq 1500. The public reads were reprocessed in TCRdb via fastp at Q25 and MiXCR, keeping in-frame beta chains. One record per CDR3 amino acid sequence lists the most common genes and DNA. Within this sample are 50,000 to 60,000 distinct CDR3 sequences, with 15% to 20% of them counted one time only. About 82% of the sample is taken by the ten largest. The treatment or condition tag for this specimen amounts to: in vitro stimulation with specific CMV peptide epitopes to enrich CMV-specific T cells. The source was CD8+ T cells from cultured PBMCs, collected from culture after CMV antigen stimulation. The receptors originated from a human donor in good health (CMV status not recorded). Some clones in this sample may be carry-over from other donors' samples.

The rearrangement links TRBV7-2 to TRBJ2-7, with D perhaps being TRBD1 or TRBD2 (5 bases each). The CDR3 length is 15 residues. Trimming removed 1 base from V and 4 bases from J, with 14 bases in between. Germline V lookup: CDR1 SGHTA, CDR2 FQGNSA. CDR3 in DNA: TGTGCCAGCAGCTTAGAGCTGGGACGGAATTACGAGCAGTACTTC. Encoded protein: CASSLELGRNYEQYF.

The V call is TRBV12-3 or TRBV12-4, the J call TRBJ2-2; the D call may be TRBD1 or TRBD2 (5 bases each). V lost 5 bases and J 1 base, leaving 11 bases between the germline ends. This CDR3 contains 15 residues. The CDR3 spells CASSGGAQNTGELFF. The DNA of the CDR3 is TGTGCCAGCAGTGGGGGAGCCCAGAACACCGGGGAGCTGTTTTTT.